The source of this TCR beta chain is a study of shared clonotypes between healthy human individuals. Only in-frame clones appear in the TCRdb table, and some are missing; sequencing was by immunoSEQ multiplex PCR. The sample consists of approximately 340,000 clones, more than 60% of them appearing once. Trimming took 2 bases from V and 4 from J; bases not matched to a gene: 5. The CDR3 is 14 amino acids. Germline assignment: CDR1 SGHRS and CDR2 YFSETQ. This sequence joins TRBV5-1 and TRBJ2-7, with 8 bases matching TRBD2. This receptor was taken from a man aged 25-45 years in good health. The sequenced material came from memory CD4+ T cells sorted from blood. Subset specified: CD45RA-negative fraction. The CDR3 is CASSLDGLAYEQYF. CDR3 bases: TGCGCCAGCAGCTTAGACGGACTAGCTTACGAGCAGTACTTC.